The 22 T cell receptor beta chains reported below all come from one sample, sequenced in a study of OX40 agonist ivuxolimab in advanced cancers. Libraries were prepared by immunoSEQ multiplex PCR; TCRdb keeps only in-frame clonotypes and omits some of them. Among about 73,000 clones listed, 86% were seen once. The material sequenced was CD4+ or CD8+ T cells sorted from blood, taken in a trial of the OX40 agonist ivuxolimab. These receptors were obtained from an adult with an advanced solid tumor such as melanoma, head and neck, liver or kidney cancer.

The chain recombines TRBV7-2 with TRBJ1-2; weak D call: TRBD1 (5 bases). Looked up from germline, CDR1 is SGHTA and CDR2 is FQGNSA. This CDR3 has 13 residues. V was pared by 5 bases and J by 7 bases, with 14 bases between. The CDR3 sequence: CASSAVGGVGYTF. The CDR3 DNA sequence: TGTGCCAGCAGCGCCGTCGGGGGAGTTGGCTACACCTTC.

The CDR3 nucleotides are TGCGCCAGCAGCCAAGATGCTCTCTGGAGGGGACGGAATGAGCAGTTCTTC. Encoded protein: CASSQDALWRGRNEQFF. V and J are TRBV4-3 and TRBJ2-1; D perhaps matches TRBD2 (6 bases). V was cut by 0 bases and J by 7 bases, with 19 bases left in between. The CDR3 covers 17 residues. CDR1 LGHNA and CDR2 YSLEER come from the germline V gene.

J is TRBJ1-3 and V is TRBV5-1, with D uncertain. Looked up from germline, CDR1 is SGHRS and CDR2 is YFSETQ. Trimming cost V 4 bases and J 0 bases, with 11 bases left between them. The CDR3 is made up of 15 amino acids. The CDR3 DNA is TGCGCCAGCAGCGCGGCTGAGCCCTCTGGAAACACCATATATTTT. This codes for CASSAAEPSGNTIYF. The variable domain in full, completed from reference TRBV5-1 and TRBJ1-3, reads KAGVTQTPRYLIKTRGQQVTLSCSPISGHRSVSWYQQTPGQGLQFLFEYFSETQRNKGNFPGRFSGRQFSNSRSEMNVSTLELGDSALYLCASSAAEPSGNTIYFGEGSWLTVV.

The chain recombines TRBV4-1 with TRBJ2-5; 8 nucleotides align to TRBD2. The length of the CDR3 is 14 residues. V shed 3 bases and J 5 bases; nucleotides not matched to a gene: 5. Germline V gives CDR1 MGHRA, CDR2 YSYEKL. The CDR3 nucleotides are TGCGCCAGCAGCCATCCTCGCGGGAGGGAGACCCAGTACTTC. It translates to CASSHPRGRETQYF.

This clone has just a few counts. This chain joins TRBV6-6 and TRBJ2-7; D is perhaps TRBD1 (5 bases). Per the germline V gene, CDR1 is MNHNY and CDR2 is SVGAGI (reference sequence). The CDR3 runs to 16 residues. V dropped 5 bases and J dropped 0 bases, with 17 bases sitting between them. CDR3 sequence reads: CASSPIRQLYSYEQYF. Written as DNA, the CDR3 is TGTGCCAGCAGTCCAATACGACAGCTATACTCCTACGAGCAGTACTTC.

The chain carries TRBV4-1 and TRBJ2-7; 16 bases line up with TRBD2. Germline trimming cut 1 base from V and 4 bases from J; bases unmatched to any gene: 13. Germline CDR1 is MGHRA and CDR2 is YSYEKL. This CDR3 region has 20 residues. CDR3 bases: TGCGCCAGCAGCCAAGGACAGGGGACTAGCGGGAGGGCAGGGGTATACGAGCAGTACTTC. It specifies CASSQGQGTSGRAGVYEQYF.

V gene TRBV9 combines with J gene TRBJ2-2; unclear D gene. V lost 2 bases to trimming and J lost 7 bases, with 24 bases between them. CDR1 is SGDLS, CDR2 YYNGEE, per germline. The CDR3 extends over 18 amino acids. CDR3 protein: CASSVISNQPAGNGELFF. The CDR3 DNA follows: TGTGCCAGCAGCGTGATATCGAACCAGCCTGCCGGAAACGGGGAGCTGTTTTTT. The variable domain in full, completed from reference TRBV9 and TRBJ2-2, reads DSGVTQTPKHLITATGQRVTLRCSPRSGDLSVYWYQQSLDQGLQFLIQYYNGEERAKGNILERFSAQQFPDLHSELNLSSLELGDSALYFCASSVISNQPAGNGELFFGEGSRLTVL.

The chain carries TRBV5-4 and TRBJ2-7; D is perhaps TRBD2 (5 bases). Trimming took off 1 base at V and 6 bases at J, with 14 bases between the two ends. This CDR3 region has 14 residues. The germline V gene has CDR1 SGHNT and CDR2 YYREEE (reference sequence). In DNA form, the CDR3 reads TGTGCCAGCAGCTTGAAGCAGACACGGGGCGAGCAGTACTTC. Residues: CASSLKQTRGEQYF.

V and J are TRBV7-2 and TRBJ2-5, with D unclear. The CDR3 contains 11 residues. The V and J ends lost 2 bases and 7 bases respectively, with 5 bases between them. The germline V gene has CDR1 SGHTA and CDR2 FQGNSA. DNA for the CDR3: TGTGCCAGCAGCTTAACGGGGACCCAGTACTTC. Protein: CASSLTGTQYF.

This chain uses TRBV19 with TRBJ1-5, with TRBD1 matching 9 bases. J gave up 4 bases and V 7 bases, and 8 bases lay outside the gene matches. The germline V gene has CDR1 LNHDA and CDR2 SQIVND (reference sequence). This CDR3 comprises 15 residues. DNA of the CDR3: TGTGCCAGTACCGATCTGGGGACAGGGAATCAGCCCCAGCATTTT. Its protein product is CASTDLGTGNQPQHF.

The chain is built from TRBV2 and TRBJ2-5, with TRBD2 matching over 7 bases. Per the germline V gene, CDR1 is SNHLY and CDR2 is FYNNEI. This CDR3 is 14 amino acids long. Unmatched junction bases numbered 6, after V lost 6 bases and J lost 2 bases. The chain's CDR3 is CASRIGGGQETQYF. In DNA form, the CDR3 reads TGTGCCAGCAGAATAGGCGGGGGACAAGAGACCCAGTACTTC. The full variable domain, its missing parts supplied by reference TRBV2 and TRBJ2-5, is EPEVTQTPSHQVTQMGQEVILRCVPISNHLYFYWYRQILGQKVEFLVSFYNNEISEKSEIFDDQFSVERPDGSNFTLKIRSTKLEDSAMYFCASRIGGGQETQYFGPGTRLLVL.

V and J are TRBV6-5 and TRBJ1-1; D is unclear. The germline V gene encodes CDR1 MNHEY and CDR2 SVGAGI. The ends were cut back, 6 bases at V and 5 bases at J, with 16 bases in the middle. The CDR3 consists of 14 residues. CDR3 protein: CASSPVGSNTEAFF. As DNA, the CDR3 is TGTGCCAGCAGCCCCGTGGGGTCTAATACTGAAGCTTTCTTT.

A word on this clone: Compared with germline, one end of the junction differs, possibly owing to a read error. The chain has TRBV30 and TRBJ1-6; the D gene is possibly TRBD1 (5 bases). CDR1 and CDR2 (germline): GTSNPN, SVGIG (reference sequence). The CDR3 covers 14 residues. The DNA of the CDR3 is TGTGCCCGGAGCAGGACAAGTTATAATTCACCCCTCCACTTT. Protein sequence: CARSRTSYNSPLHF.

This chain uses TRBV18 with TRBJ2-5; D gene unclear. The V end was cut by 4 bases, the J end by 1 base, with 4 bases between. The CDR3 extends over 12 amino acids. Germline lookup yields CDR1 KGHSH and CDR2 LQKENI. The CDR3 here is CASSRVQETQYF. The CDR3 DNA reads as TGTGCCAGCTCACGGGTCCAAGAGACCCAGTACTTC.

This clone occurred a few times. V is TRBV6-6 and J is TRBJ1-1; the D gene is possibly TRBD1 (5 bases). This CDR3 region has 13 residues. Germline V gives CDR1 MNHNY, CDR2 SVGAGI (reference sequence). The V and J ends lost 5 bases and 5 bases respectively, with 12 bases between them. CDR3 nucleotides: TGTGCCAGCAGTCCCCCGGAGGGGACTGAAGCTTTCTTT. Encoded protein: CASSPPEGTEAFF.

This chain links TRBV20-1 with TRBJ1-2; D not resolved. CDR3 length: 10 residues. The V gene lost 7 bases and the J gene lost 8 bases, with 11 bases spanning the gap. Per germline, CDR1 DFQATT and CDR2 SNEGSKA (reference sequence). The CDR3 DNA is TGCAGTGTTCCAACCAGCGGCTACACCTTC. It yields the protein CSVPTSGYTF.

The V call is TRBV5-1, the J call TRBJ2-5, with 8 positions matching TRBD2. In germline, CDR1 is SGHRS, CDR2 YFSETQ. This CDR3 contains 14 residues. The ends lost 6 bases at V and 5 bases at J; junction bases unmatched: 9. This CDR3 is CASTLAGGTETQYF. The CDR3 DNA reads TGCGCCAGCACATTGGCGGGGGGTACGGAGACCCAGTACTTC.

The chain combines TRBV10-3 with TRBJ2-7, with D tentatively TRBD2 (6 bases). The CDR3 length is 13 residues. CDR1 and CDR2 (germline): ENHRY, SYGVKD. Trimming removed 10 bases from V and 0 bases from J, with 13 bases in between. The CDR3 bases are TGTGCCACTGGGACTCCGAGCTCCTACGAGCAGTACTTC. Amino acids: CATGTPSSYEQYF.

A remark on this clone: It is likely a read error, because the conserved phenylalanine at the end of the CDR3 is missing. The DNA is omitted, as the CDR3 cannot be located on it reliably, and the CDR3 follows TCRdb's listing. The genes are TRBV21-1 and TRBJ2-4; whether TRBD1, the table's D call, matches the DNA was not checked. TRBV21-1 is termed a pseudogene. The CDR3 has 11 residues if both end residues are counted. The CDR3 loop is CASSKDRAPHV.

V and J are TRBV30 and TRBJ1-6; maybe TRBD1 (6 bases). With 3 bases removed from V and 3 bases from J, the gap between germline ends came to 12 bases. This CDR3 spans 15 amino acids. Germline CDR1 is GTSNPN and CDR2 is SVGIG (reference sequence). The CDR3 region is CAWRRQENYNSPLHF. The CDR3 nucleotides read TGTGCCTGGAGAAGACAGGAGAACTATAATTCACCCCTCCACTTT.

CDR3 residues: CASTPGTSRGEQYF. The CDR3 nucleotides are TGTGCCAGCACACCGGGGACCTCTAGGGGTGAGCAGTACTTC. V is TRBV5-4 and J is TRBJ2-7; D tentatively fits TRBD1 or TRBD2 (5 bases each). Between the trimmed V and J ends, which lost 6 bases and 7 bases, there was a span of 20 bases. Germline V gene sequence: CDR1 SGHNT, CDR2 YYREEE (reference sequence). This CDR3 comprises 14 residues.

In nucleotides, the CDR3 is TGTGCCAGCACTCGATCCAGGGGAGGCGATGAAAAACTGTTTTTT. It yields the protein CASTRSRGGDEKLFF. The J gene is TRBJ1-4, the V gene TRBV6-5; perhaps TRBD1 as D (6 bases). The CDR3 runs to 15 residues. V was pared by 7 bases and J by 6 bases, with 18 bases between. Germline V gene data show CDR1 as MNHEY and CDR2 as SVGAGI.